This TCR beta chain was profiled in a study of memory CD4+ T cells and cytomegalovirus serostatus. Broader study findings: Of 150 to 200 reported CMV TCRbeta sequences, under 70 were found in memory CD4+ repertoires.

Note on this clone: What it binds is not known. One junction end disagrees with the germline gene, perhaps due to a read error.

Single viable CD3+CD4+CD8-CD45RO+ cells were sorted as the memory CD4+ T cells. Under the authors' procedure: Out-of-frame sequences were removed, leaving a few million distinct TCRbeta sequences. Assay: immunoSEQ multiplex PCR; the TCRdb copy retains only in-frame clones and omits some. The V and J calls and clone size come from that table; D and trimming were worked out from the DNA. The sample holds approximately 41,000 clones, 60% to 85% seen once. The receptor comes from an adult in good health and CMV-seronegative. Sequences were obtained from memory CD4+ T cells from blood.

This CDR3 is CASSRVLHFRVF. The CDR3, as DNA: TGTGCCTCCAGCAGGGTTCTCCATTTCCGGGTATTC. This chain uses TRBV2 with TRBJ2-7, with D perhaps TRBD1 (5 bases). This CDR3 is built from 12 residues. Germline values: CDR1 SNHLY, CDR2 FYNNEI.